One sample yielded the 5 T cell receptor beta chains listed below, sequenced in a study of cytomegalovirus exposure and HLA in healthy donors (dated by TCRdb to 2016 to 2017). Libraries were prepared through the immunoSEQ multiplex PCR assay. Drawn from immuneACCESS, this table holds only the in-frame rearrangements with V and J called that TCRdb kept. Clones are partly lost; checked studies trace under half to an unresolved V gene and leave the rest unexplained. The table for this sample lists around 220,000 clones; 85% to 90% of them were counted only once. The top ten constitute about 3% of the sample. Sample: PBMCs. The receptors shown here come from a young woman in good health and CMV-seronegative.

CDR3 protein: CASSDPGTGEAETQYF. The CDR3 DNA follows: TGTGCCAGCAGTGACCCCGGGACAGGAGAAGCAGAGACCCAGTACTTC. This rearrangement joins TRBV6-1 to TRBJ2-5; 8 bases match TRBD1. The CDR3 is 16 amino acids. The ends lost 3 bases at V and 4 bases at J; junction bases unmatched: 10. Germline V gene sequence: CDR1 MNHNS, CDR2 SASEGT.

The V and J genes are TRBV19 and TRBJ1-5; D remains ambiguous. This CDR3 comprises 12 residues. Trimming pared 5 bases from V and 3 bases from J, leaving 5 bases between. Looked up from germline, CDR1 is LNHDA and CDR2 is SQIVND (reference sequence). DNA of the CDR3: TGTGCCAGTAGTTCCTTCAATCAGCCCCAGCATTTT. It encodes CASSSFNQPQHF. Filled out from reference TRBV19 and TRBJ1-5, the complete variable domain reads DGGITQSPKYLFRKEGQNVTLSCEQNLNHDAMYWYRQDPGQGLRLIYYSQIVNDFQKGDIAEGYSVSREKKESFPLTVTSAQKNPTAFYLCASSSFNQPQHFGDGTRLSIL.

This rearrangement joins TRBV2 to TRBJ2-1; D is ambiguous. Germline lookup yields CDR1 SNHLY and CDR2 FYNNEI. The V gene lost 7 bases and the J gene lost 0 bases, with 13 bases spanning the gap. The CDR3 consists of 15 residues. CDR3 DNA sequence: TGTGCCAGCACGTCGTTGCGGAGCTCCTACAATGAGCAGTTCTTC. It codes for CASTSLRSSYNEQFF.

The chain links TRBV19 to TRBJ2-1; 7 bases map to TRBD1. Per germline, CDR1 LNHDA and CDR2 SQIVND (reference sequence). V was pared by 5 bases and J by 0 bases, with 7 bases of the junction left unmatched. This CDR3 has 16 amino acids. CDR3: CASSLHRDSSYNEQFF. Here the CDR3 DNA reads TGTGCCAGTAGTCTCCACCGGGACAGCTCCTACAATGAGCAGTTCTTC.

The chain has TRBV27 and TRBJ1-4, with TRBD1 identical over 9 bases. Germline V gives CDR1 MNHEY, CDR2 SMNVEV (reference sequence). The J segment lost 8 bases and the V segment lost 5 bases, leaving 12 bases of the junction unmatched. CDR3 length equals 16 residues. CDR3 residues: CASSPRPGQGAEKLFF. CDR3 in DNA: TGTGCCAGCAGTCCCCGACCGGGACAGGGCGCGGAAAAACTGTTTTTT.